Listed below are T cell receptor beta chains from one sample, sequenced in a study of T cell repertoires in cytomegalovirus infection. TCRdb reprocessed the reads via MiXCR and lists one record per CDR3 protein. The table has about 450,000 distinct CDR3 sequences, about a third seen once. The sequencing input was PBMCs. These TCRs come from a human donor in good health (CMV status not recorded). Some clones in this sample may be carry-over from other donors' samples. Both conserved end residues are part of each CDR3. The order of the fields is clone size, V gene, D gene, J gene, CDR3 DNA, CDR3 protein. A D gene is named only where the DNA matches it firmly. The listing skips clone size in some rows; elsewhere it reads once, few, many or a size class.

clone_size: few
v_call: TRBV2
d_call: NA
j_call: TRBJ1-2
cdr3_nt: TGTGCCAGCTATGGAGGGAACTATGGCTACACCTTC
cdr3_aa: CASYGGNYGYTF

clone_size: few
v_call: TRBV18
d_call: TRBD2
j_call: TRBJ2-1
cdr3_nt: TGTGCCAGCTCACCGCGAGGGACTAGCGGGGCGAATGAGCAGTTCTTC
cdr3_aa: CASSPRGTSGANEQFF

clone_size: few
v_call: TRBV6-2/TRBV6-3
d_call: NA
j_call: TRBJ1-4
cdr3_nt: TGTGCCAGCAGTTCGGGGAGTGTGAATGAAAAACTGTTTTTT
cdr3_aa: CASSSGSVNEKLFF

clone_size: few
v_call: TRBV4-1
d_call: TRBD1
j_call: TRBJ2-2
cdr3_nt: TGCGCCAGCAGCCAACCGACAGGGACCGGGGAGCTGTTTTTT
cdr3_aa: CASSQPTGTGELFF

clone_size: few
v_call: TRBV23-1
d_call: NA
j_call: TRBJ1-5
cdr3_nt: TGCGCCAGCAGTCTCAAAACCGGACGCAATCAGCCCCAGCATTTT
cdr3_aa: CASSLKTGRNQPQHF

clone_size: few
v_call: TRBV20-1
d_call: NA
j_call: TRBJ2-7
cdr3_nt: TGCAGTGCTCCCCACGGCCACCAGCAGTACTTC
cdr3_aa: CSAPHGHQQYF

clone_size: NA
v_call: TRBV5-5
d_call: TRBD1
j_call: TRBJ2-1
cdr3_nt: TGTGCCAGCAGCACGCCGGACAGGGGGGAGTTCTTC
cdr3_aa: CASSTPDRGEFF

clone_size: few
v_call: TRBV28
d_call: NA
j_call: TRBJ1-4
cdr3_nt: TGTGCCAGCAGGTGGGACGGGGCAACTAATGAAAAACTGTTTTTT
cdr3_aa: CASRWDGATNEKLFF

clone_size: NA
v_call: TRBV5-4
d_call: NA
j_call: TRBJ1-1
cdr3_nt: TGTGCCAGCAGCCCTAAGCGGACAGTATTGAACACTGAAGCTTTCTTT
cdr3_aa: CASSPKRTVLNTEAFF

clone_size: NA
v_call: TRBV7-6
d_call: NA
j_call: TRBJ2-7
cdr3_nt: TGTGCCAGCATCTTAAGTACAGGTGGCTACGAGCAGTACTTC
cdr3_aa: CASILSTGGYEQYF

clone_size: NA
v_call: TRBV27
d_call: TRBD1
j_call: TRBJ1-4
cdr3_nt: TGTGCCAGCAGTTTACCGGGACAGTATGAAAAACTGTTTTTT
cdr3_aa: CASSLPGQYEKLFF

clone_size: NA
v_call: TRBV19
d_call: TRBD1
j_call: TRBJ1-1
cdr3_nt: TGTGCCAGTAGTTCGGACAGGATAATGAACACTGAAGCTTTCTTT
cdr3_aa: CASSSDRIMNTEAFF

clone_size: NA
v_call: TRBV7-6
d_call: NA
j_call: TRBJ2-3
cdr3_nt: TGTGCCAGCAGCCCTGGACAGAAAAGCACAGATACGCAGTATTTT
cdr3_aa: CASSPGQKSTDTQYF

clone_size: few
v_call: TRBV7-6
d_call: NA
j_call: TRBJ2-7
cdr3_nt: TGTGCCAGCAGCTTAGTTGGAGGGGGCGGGATTCAGCAGTACTTC
cdr3_aa: CASSLVGGGGIQQYF

clone_size: NA
v_call: TRBV19
d_call: NA
j_call: TRBJ2-2
cdr3_nt: TGTGCCAGTTACGAGGGCCCTGGACAGATCACCGGGGAGCTGTTTTTT
cdr3_aa: CASYEGPGQITGELFF

clone_size: few
v_call: TRBV28
d_call: NA
j_call: TRBJ2-7
cdr3_nt: TGTGCCAGCAGTTTATTGATCCCCGAGCAGTACTTC
cdr3_aa: CASSLLIPEQYF

clone_size: few
v_call: TRBV11-2
d_call: TRBD2
j_call: TRBJ2-5
cdr3_nt: TGTGCCAGCAGCCTGGGACTAGCGGGGAGCCGGGAGACCCAGTACTTC
cdr3_aa: CASSLGLAGSRETQYF

clone_size: few
v_call: TRBV20-1
d_call: TRBD1
j_call: TRBJ1-1
cdr3_nt: TGCAGTGCTAGAGGGGACAGGGGCCGAACTGAAGCTTTCTTT
cdr3_aa: CSARGDRGRTEAFF

clone_size: once
v_call: TRBV7-9
d_call: NA
j_call: TRBJ2-3
cdr3_nt: TGTGCCAGCAGCTTAGGTGGCGGGCCGGGCACAGATACGCAGGATTTT
cdr3_aa: CASSLGGGPGTDTQDF

clone_size: many
v_call: TRBV7-8
d_call: NA
j_call: TRBJ1-3
cdr3_nt: TGTGCCAGCAGCCAGGACAGAAATGGAAACACCATATATTTT
cdr3_aa: CASSQDRNGNTIYF

clone_size: NA
v_call: TRBV10-3
d_call: TRBD1
j_call: TRBJ2-3
cdr3_nt: TGTGCCATCAGTGAGAACCCGACGACAGGGGGCTTACCAGATACGCAGTATTTT
cdr3_aa: CAISENPTTGGLPDTQYF

clone_size: NA
v_call: TRBV7-2
d_call: TRBD1
j_call: TRBJ2-2
cdr3_nt: TGTGCCAGCAGCGTAACCGGGACAGGGTTGAGCACCGGGGAGCTGTTTTTT
cdr3_aa: CASSVTGTGLSTGELFF

clone_size: many
v_call: TRBV7-2
d_call: TRBD2
j_call: TRBJ2-3
cdr3_nt: TGTGCCAGCAGCCAGACTAGCGCGGCAGATACGCAGTATTTT
cdr3_aa: CASSQTSAADTQYF

clone_size: NA
v_call: TRBV10-3
d_call: NA
j_call: TRBJ2-1
cdr3_nt: TGTGCCATCAGTGAGGGGGGGAGCTCCTACAATGAGCAGTTCTTC
cdr3_aa: CAISEGGSSYNEQFF

clone_size: NA
v_call: TRBV4-1
d_call: NA
j_call: TRBJ2-5
cdr3_nt: TGCGCCAGCAGCCAAGTTTTATTAGTTGAGACCCAGTACTTC
cdr3_aa: CASSQVLLVETQYF

clone_size: NA
v_call: TRBV11-2
d_call: NA
j_call: TRBJ2-1
cdr3_nt: TGTGCCAGCAGCTTATTGCGGGACTGGTACAAGGAGCAGTTCTTC
cdr3_aa: CASSLLRDWYKEQFF

clone_size: NA
v_call: TRBV19
d_call: TRBD1
j_call: TRBJ2-7
cdr3_nt: TGTGCCAGTAGGCCCAGGGGGCAGGGCTCCTACGAGCAGTACTTC
cdr3_aa: CASRPRGQGSYEQYF

clone_size: many
v_call: TRBV6-6
d_call: NA
j_call: TRBJ2-1
cdr3_nt: TGTGCCAGCAGTCGGACAAGAGGAAGCGATGAGCAGTTCTTC
cdr3_aa: CASSRTRGSDEQFF